A single sample gave rise to the 17 T cell receptor beta chains below, sequenced in a study of T-cell memory formation after mild COVID-19. TCRdb reprocessed the 5' RACE reads with MiXCR, giving one entry per CDR3 protein. The data hold approximately 260,000 distinct CDR3 sequences, with about a sixth observed a single time. Sequenced: PBMCs or a T cell subset sorted from them (not recorded which). The receptors shown here come from a man between 18 and 29 years old who had mild COVID-19 (a few samples of this study predate the infection). Cell type and time point are not known.

This clonotype turned up a few times. The chain uses TRBV11-2 and TRBJ2-5, with 10 nucleotides matching TRBD1. Per the germline V gene, CDR1 is SGHAT and CDR2 is FQNNGV. J gave up 2 bases and V 2 bases, and 2 bases lay outside the gene matches. This CDR3 has 15 amino acids. The CDR3 region has the DNA TGTGCCAGCAGCTTAAGGGGACAGGGGCAAGAGACCCAGTACTTC. This gives the protein CASSLRGQGQETQYF.

This clonotype was seen a few times. This chain links TRBV30 with TRBJ2-1; 9 bases line up with TRBD1. From germline, CDR1 is GTSNPN and CDR2 SVGIG (reference sequence). Unmatched junction bases numbered 8, after V lost 8 bases and J lost 0 bases. The CDR3 consists of 15 residues. The CDR3 nucleotides are TGTGCCCGAAGGACAGGGGAAAGCTCCTACAATGAGCAGTTCTTC. This codes for CARRTGESSYNEQFF.

This clonotype was observed at least ten times. The V call is TRBV20-1, the J call TRBJ1-2, with 8 bases fitting TRBD1. V was clipped by 0 bases and J by 2 bases; unmatched bases: 2. Germline CDR1 is DFQATT and CDR2 is SNEGSKA (reference sequence). The CDR3 contains 14 residues. The CDR3 is CSARDPGGNYGYTF. Written as DNA, the CDR3 is TGCAGTGCTAGAGATCCAGGGGGCAACTATGGCTACACCTTC.

V is TRBV6-2 or TRBV6-3 and J is TRBJ2-3; 11 nucleotides agree with TRBD2. Trimming took 6 bases from V and 4 from J; bases not matched to a gene: 6. The CDR3 consists of 15 residues. Per the germline V gene, CDR1 is MNHEY and CDR2 is SVGEGT. The CDR3 sequence: CASSPGTSGSDTQYF. The CDR3 coding sequence is TGTGCCAGCAGCCCCGGGACTAGCGGATCAGATACGCAGTATTTT.

This clonotype appeared a few times. The chain joins TRBV20-1 to TRBJ2-7, with 7 nucleotides matching TRBD2. Germline trimming cut 6 bases from V and 3 bases from J; bases unmatched to any gene: 11. The germline V gene has CDR1 DFQATT and CDR2 SNEGSKA (reference sequence). This CDR3 is 14 amino acids long. The CDR3 reads CSASTGGMSYEQYF. The CDR3 DNA reads TGCAGTGCCAGCACGGGGGGAATGAGCTACGAGCAGTACTTC.

The chain recombines TRBV28 with TRBJ2-3, with 7 bases matching TRBD2. The CDR3 has 14 amino acids. CDR1 MDHEN and CDR2 SYDVKM come from the germline V gene. V shed 5 bases and J 4 bases; nucleotides not matched to a gene: 6. The CDR3, as DNA: TGTGCCAGCAGTCAACGGACTAGAGCAGATACGCAGTATTTT. This codes for CASSQRTRADTQYF.

This clonotype was seen at least ten times. This chain connects TRBV5-1 to TRBJ2-3; 14 positions agree with TRBD2. The length of the CDR3 is 18 residues. In germline, CDR1 is SGHRS, CDR2 YFSETQ. V trimming: 0 bases; J trimming: 5 bases; junction bases outside the gene matches: 8. The CDR3 nucleotides are TGCGCCAGCAGCTTGGCCCGACTAGCGGGGGGGCAATTAGATACGCAGTATTTT. Amino acid sequence: CASSLARLAGGQLDTQYF.

The chain links TRBV7-2 to TRBJ2-3, with 7 bases lining up with TRBD2. This CDR3 is built from 12 residues. V lost 4 bases and J lost 8; bases outside the gene matches: 3. CDR1 is SGHTA, CDR2 FQGNSA, per germline. CDR3 sequence: CASSSPGGTQYF. The CDR3 DNA is TGTGCCAGCAGCTCTCCGGGAGGTACGCAGTATTTT.

The table lists this clonotype with a few counts. The CDR3 is CASSSGTGVSPLHF. The CDR3 region has the DNA TGTGCCAGCAGCTCCGGGACAGGGGTCTCACCCCTCCACTTT. V and J are TRBV7-2 and TRBJ1-6, with 10 bases matching TRBD1. There are 14 residues in the CDR3. Germline lookup yields CDR1 SGHTA and CDR2 FQGNSA. J lost 10 bases, V lost 4 bases, and 4 bases had no gene match.

V and J are TRBV11-1 and TRBJ2-7, with TRBD1 matching over 8 bases. The CDR3 totals 16 residues. The germline V gene has CDR1 SGHAT and CDR2 FQDESV (reference sequence). V was pared by 5 bases and J by 6 bases, with 15 bases of the junction left unmatched. Here the CDR3 reads CASSPRRTDRAGEQYF. The CDR3 DNA reads TGTGCCAGCAGCCCGCGCCGTACGGACAGGGCGGGCGAGCAGTACTTC. Based on the CDR3 plus reference TRBV11-1 and TRBJ2-7, the full variable domain is EAEVAQSPRYKITEKSQAVAFWCDPISGHATLYWYRQILGQGPELLVQFQDESVVDDSQLPKDRFSAERLKGVDSTLKIQPAELGDSAMYLCASSPRRTDRAGEQYFGPGTRLTVT.

The chain joins TRBV5-1 to TRBJ2-7; D may match TRBD1 or TRBD2 (6 bases each). The germline V gene has CDR1 SGHRS and CDR2 YFSETQ. V was cut by 4 bases and J by 4 bases, with 15 bases left in between. The CDR3 totals 14 residues. The chain's CDR3 is CASSARGRGYEQYF. DNA for the CDR3: TGCGCCAGCAGCGCCCGGGGGCGGGGATACGAGCAGTACTTC.

The J gene is TRBJ2-7, the V gene TRBV7-2; perhaps TRBD1 as D (5 bases). CDR1 is SGHTA and CDR2 is FQGNSA in the germline V gene. Trimming stripped 5 bases from V and 4 bases from J, with 12 bases between. This CDR3 has 13 residues. CDR3 residues: CASSLSTGYEQYF. In nucleotides, the CDR3 is TGTGCCAGCAGCCTGTCTACAGGATACGAGCAGTACTTC.

This clonotype was counted only a few times. This sequence joins TRBV7-9 and TRBJ2-7, with 7 nucleotides matching TRBD1. J was trimmed by 5 bases and V by 5 bases; bases with no gene match: 9. Germline CDR1 reads SEHNR; CDR2 reads FQNEAQ (reference sequence). The length of the CDR3 is 14 residues. Here the CDR3 reads CASSRNDDRDEQYV. The CDR3 region has the DNA TGTGCCAGCAGCCGTAACGACGACAGGGACGAGCAGTACGTC.

This clonotype occurred a few times. V usage is TRBV29-1 and J usage is TRBJ1-3, with D possibly TRBD1 on 6 matching bases. This CDR3 contains 12 residues. The V end was cut by 4 bases, the J end by 4 bases, with 8 bases between. Germline V gene data show CDR1 as SQVTM and CDR2 as ANQGSEA. DNA for the CDR3: TGCAGCGTTGGGACAGACGGAAACACCATATATTTT. It codes for CSVGTDGNTIYF.

CDR3 sequence (DNA): TGCAGTGCTAGGGCCGGGGACACCCGTGTGGTTGGGACAGATACGCAGTATTTT. It translates to CSARAGDTRVVGTDTQYF. The J gene is TRBJ2-3, the V gene TRBV20-1, with D maybe TRBD1 (6 bases). The CDR3 runs to 18 residues. With 3 bases removed from V and 3 bases from J, the gap between germline ends came to 25 bases. Per germline, CDR1 DFQATT and CDR2 SNEGSKA (reference sequence).

This clonotype was detected ten times or more. The chain carries TRBV6-5 and TRBJ2-1, with no clear D. Trimming removed 8 bases from V and 0 bases from J, with 11 bases in between. The CDR3 length is 14 residues. Looked up from germline, CDR1 is MNHEY and CDR2 is SVGAGI. Here the CDR3 DNA reads TGTGCCAGCTCTCACGAGGCCTCCTACAATGAGCAGTTCTTC. The encoded protein is CASSHEASYNEQFF.

This chain uses TRBV20-1 with TRBJ2-5; D is unclear. V was clipped by 0 bases and J by 1 base, with 15 bases between them. CDR1 is DFQATT and CDR2 is SNEGSKA in the germline V gene (reference sequence). CDR3 size: 16 residues. The CDR3 protein is CSARDPAGPFQETQYF. CDR3 nucleotides: TGCAGTGCTAGAGATCCCGCAGGTCCCTTCCAAGAGACCCAGTACTTC.